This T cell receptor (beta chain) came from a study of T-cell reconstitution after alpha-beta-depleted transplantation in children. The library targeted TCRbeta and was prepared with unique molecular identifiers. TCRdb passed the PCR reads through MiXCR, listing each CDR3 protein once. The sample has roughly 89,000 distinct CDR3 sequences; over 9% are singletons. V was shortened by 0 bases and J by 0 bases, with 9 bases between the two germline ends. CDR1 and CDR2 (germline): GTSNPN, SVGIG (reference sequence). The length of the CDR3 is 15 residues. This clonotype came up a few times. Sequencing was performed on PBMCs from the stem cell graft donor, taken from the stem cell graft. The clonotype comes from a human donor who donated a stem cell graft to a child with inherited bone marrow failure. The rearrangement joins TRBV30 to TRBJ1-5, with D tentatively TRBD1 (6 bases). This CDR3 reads CAWSVSGASNQPQHF. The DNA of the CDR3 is TGTGCCTGGAGTGTTTCAGGGGCTAGCAATCAGCCCCAGCATTTT.